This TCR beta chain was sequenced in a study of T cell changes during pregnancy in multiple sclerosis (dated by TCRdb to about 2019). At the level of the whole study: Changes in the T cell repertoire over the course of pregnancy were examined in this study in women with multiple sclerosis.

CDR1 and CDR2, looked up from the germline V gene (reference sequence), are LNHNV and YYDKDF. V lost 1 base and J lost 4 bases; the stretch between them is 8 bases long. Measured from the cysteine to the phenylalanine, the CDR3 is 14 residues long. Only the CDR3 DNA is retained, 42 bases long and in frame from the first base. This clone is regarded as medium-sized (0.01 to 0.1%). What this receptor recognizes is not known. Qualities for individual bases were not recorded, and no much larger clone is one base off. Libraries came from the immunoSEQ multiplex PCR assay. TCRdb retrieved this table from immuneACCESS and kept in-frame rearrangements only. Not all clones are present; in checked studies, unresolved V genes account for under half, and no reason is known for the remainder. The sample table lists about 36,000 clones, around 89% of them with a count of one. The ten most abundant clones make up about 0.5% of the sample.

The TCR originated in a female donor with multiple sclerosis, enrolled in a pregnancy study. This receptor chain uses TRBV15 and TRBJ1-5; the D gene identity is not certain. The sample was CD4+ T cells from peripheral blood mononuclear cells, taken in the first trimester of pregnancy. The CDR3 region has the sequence CATSRGLANQPQHF. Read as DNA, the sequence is TGTGCCACCAGCAGAGGACTCGCAAATCAGCCCCAGCATTTT.